The source of this TCR beta chain is a study of cytotoxic CD8 clonotypes in ibrutinib-treated CLL. Whole-study context: Response sampling occurred after a median around 12 months of treatment (range 6 to 36). Findings of the study overall: The study found public clonotypes uncommon, contracting or stable on treatment. At progression, clonality fell back toward baseline after rising at ibrutinib response.

Data came from immunoSEQ multiplex PCR; TCRdb stores just in-frame clones and leaves some out. The data contain about 150,000 clones, 75% to 80% of them singletons. From germline, CDR1 is ENHRY and CDR2 SYGVKD. V was pared by 0 bases and J by 1 base, with 7 bases between. The CDR3 runs 15 residues. A remark on this clone: The antigen is undetermined.

The source material was PBMCs, sampled after 24 months of ibrutinib treatment. This receptor was identified in a human donor with chronic lymphocytic leukemia. The V gene is TRBV10-3, the J gene TRBJ1-3; the D gene is possibly TRBD1 (5 bases). The CDR3: CAISESGGSGNTIYF. Here the CDR3 DNA reads TGTGCCATCAGTGAGTCGGGGGGATCTGGAAACACCATATATTTT.